This T cell receptor (beta chain) was identified in a study of cytotoxic CD8 clonotypes in ibrutinib-treated CLL. Study summary: Median treatment time before response sampling was approximately 11 months, range 6 to 36. Study results and caveats: Baseline clonality was higher than in age-matched healthy donors and moved in step with circulating CD8+ T-cell counts. The public clonotypes identified were infrequent and showed contraction or stability on treatment.

The CDR3 totals 15 residues. Trimming left V 0 bases short and J 8 bases short, with 14 bases between. Germline V CDR1 and CDR2: SGHRS, YFSETQ. Depth targeted 1 in 200,000 to 1 in 1 million T cells, averaging 10x coverage per clonotype. Sequencing was performed with immunoSEQ multiplex PCR; in TCRdb, only in-frame clones are kept and a portion is missing. This table holds some 140,000 clones, under 90% found once. Of note for this clone: The antigen remains undetermined.

This TCR derives from a human donor with chronic lymphocytic leukemia. The sample in question was PBMCs, obtained after 24 months of ibrutinib treatment. The chain combines TRBV5-1 with TRBJ1-4; no firm D call. The CDR3 here is CASSLGGGVGEKLFF. The DNA of the CDR3 is TGCGCCAGCAGCTTGGGCGGCGGGGTTGGGGAAAAACTGTTTTTT.